This T cell receptor beta chain was captured by sequencing in a study of T-cell reconstitution after alpha-beta-depleted transplantation in children. Broader study findings: T-cell numbers and diversity, one year after transplant, stemmed largely from T cells that were newly produced. By about two months after transplant, alpha-beta T cells reportedly arose from several hundred graft clones that had expanded.

A note on this clonotype: What it binds is unknown.

V was clipped by 3 bases and J by 2 bases, with 5 bases between them. Per the germline V gene, CDR1 is MRHNA and CDR2 is SNTAGT. The CDR3 consists of 14 residues. Unique molecular identifiers were incorporated during preparation of the TCRbeta library. TCRdb called the PCR reads again in MiXCR, with one record for every CDR3 protein. The sample has some 290,000 distinct CDR3 sequences, around 25% seen once. This receptor was taken from a male patient younger than 18 who had a stem cell transplant for acute lymphoblastic leukemia, so the T cells may come from the graft donor. The V and J genes are TRBV6-4 and TRBJ2-6; no firm D call. This sample comprised PBMCs, mostly from graft donor cells, obtained 180 days after TCRalphabeta/CD19-depleted stem cell transplant. This chain's CDR3 is CASSEWAGANVLTF. The CDR3 DNA sequence: TGTGCCAGCAGTGAATGGGCTGGGGCCAACGTCCTGACTTTC.